This T cell receptor beta chain was retrieved from a study of high-grade serous ovarian cancer treatment subgroups. Tumor tissue was taken before any definitive surgery or chemotherapy was given. CDR1 is SGHDT and CDR2 is YYEEEE in the germline V gene. CDR3 size: 15 residues. The V end lost 3 bases, the J end lost 6 bases, and 16 bases lay between the germline ends. Sequencing was performed with immunoSEQ multiplex PCR; in TCRdb, only in-frame clones are kept and a portion is missing. The sample lists fewer than 20,000 clones, around 73% seen once, with more than 3.5% in the top ten. This rearrangement joins TRBV5-6 to TRBJ2-1; D unclear. The sequence was obtained from a human donor with high-grade serous ovarian cancer. The sequenced sample consisted of tumor tissue. CDR3 protein: CASSSVDRLFNEQFF. The CDR3 DNA reads TGTGCCAGCAGCTCAGTAGATCGACTGTTCAATGAGCAGTTCTTC.